The 13 T cell receptor beta chains below were found in one sample sequenced in a study of shared clonotypes between healthy human individuals. Only CD45RO-negative cells positively selected for CCR7 counted as naive CD8 cells, so terminally differentiated effector memory CD45RA+ cells were excluded. Profiling relied on immunoSEQ multiplex PCR, and the TCRdb table lists in-frame clones only, not all of them. Of some 2 million clones in the sample, less than 95% were seen once. Sequencing input: naive CD8+ T cells sorted from blood. These receptor sequences come from a young man in good health.

J is TRBJ1-2 and V is TRBV27, with D possibly matching TRBD1 (6 bases). The CDR3 length is 14 residues. V gave up 5 bases and J gave up 0 bases, with 10 bases separating them. Looked up from germline, CDR1 is MNHEY and CDR2 is SMNVEV (reference sequence). The CDR3: CASSIAGANYGYTF. For the CDR3, the DNA is TGTGCCAGCAGTATTGCAGGGGCTAACTATGGCTACACCTTC.

About this clone: The sample has other DNA sequences that encode this CDR3 too. This chain connects TRBV7-9 to TRBJ2-7; D is uncertain. V lost 5 bases, J lost 2 bases, and 7 bases lay in between. Germline CDR1 is SEHNR and CDR2 is FQNEAQ (reference sequence). The CDR3 extends over 12 amino acids. For the CDR3, the DNA is TGTGCCAGCAGCCCGGACGCCTACGAGCAGTACTTC. Amino acid sequence: CASSPDAYEQYF.

The chain recombines TRBV28 with TRBJ2-7; possibly TRBD1 for D (6 bases). Germline CDR1 and CDR2: MDHEN and SYDVKM. The CDR3 length is 15 residues. V dropped 3 bases and J dropped 4 bases, with 16 bases sitting between them. The CDR3 protein is CASSFPGDMGYEQYF. CDR3 bases: TGTGCCAGCAGTTTCCCCGGGGACATGGGTTACGAGCAGTACTTC.

The chain employs TRBV11-2 and TRBJ2-7; TRBD2 might be the D (5 bases). Trimming took off 5 bases at V and 3 bases at J, with 23 bases between the two ends. This CDR3 has 17 amino acids. From germline, CDR1 is SGHAT and CDR2 FQNNGV. CDR3 protein: CASSLTPAGSYYYEQYF. The CDR3 DNA sequence: TGTGCCAGCAGCCTAACGCCCGCGGGCTCCTATTACTACGAGCAGTACTTC.

V gene TRBV4-2 combines with J gene TRBJ2-5; D is ambiguous. The CDR3 extends over 14 amino acids. The V end was cut by 2 bases, the J end by 5 bases, with 12 bases between. CDR1 is LGHNA, CDR2 YNFKEQ, per germline. The CDR3 bases are TGTGCCAGCAGCCAACACGAACAAGGGGAGACCCAGTACTTC. Translating gives CASSQHEQGETQYF.

This sequence joins TRBV7-2 and TRBJ2-1; D ambiguous. Trimming took 2 bases from V and 1 from J, leaving 9 bases between them. The CDR3 length is 15 residues. Per the germline V gene, CDR1 is SGHTA and CDR2 is FQGNSA. CDR3 amino acids: CASSLRSLSYNEQFF. The CDR3 DNA sequence: TGTGCCAGCAGCTTAAGGAGCCTGTCCTACAATGAGCAGTTCTTC.

As for this clone: Other DNA sequences in this specimen translate into the identical CDR3. CDR3 residues: CASSLERESYEQYF. The CDR3 DNA reads TGTGCCAGCAGCTTAGAGCGCGAGTCCTACGAGCAGTACTTC. The rearrangement joins TRBV7-9 to TRBJ2-7; D not resolved. V was clipped by 1 base and J by 1 base, with 8 bases between them. Per germline, CDR1 SEHNR and CDR2 FQNEAQ (reference sequence). The CDR3 spans 14 residues.

This clone is a singleton in its sample. A much larger clonotype is one base distant, so this may be a read error. The same CDR3 also results from other DNA sequences found in this sample. CDR3 sequence reads: CASSLGDTEAFF. The CDR3 bases are TGTGCCAGCAGCTTGGGCGACACTGAAGCTTTCTTT. This chain joins TRBV5-4 and TRBJ1-1; D unresolved. The CDR3 consists of 12 residues. Trimming shortened V by 0 bases and J by 3 bases, and 3 bases separated the two germline ends. Germline CDR1 SGHNT, CDR2 YYREEE (reference sequence).

The CDR3 here is CASSSAGFVDEKLFF. In DNA form, the CDR3 reads TGTGCCAGCAGCTCCGCAGGCTTTGTTGATGAAAAACTGTTTTTT. The genes are TRBV14 and TRBJ1-4; no definite D call. Trimming removed 5 bases at V and 6 bases at J, with 16 bases between. This CDR3 region has 15 residues. The germline CDR1 and CDR2 sequences are SGHDN and FVKESK.

The rearrangement uses TRBV9 and TRBJ2-3; D might be TRBD1 (6 bases). Germline CDR1 SGDLS, CDR2 YYNGEE. V lost 2 bases and J lost 1, with 14 bases in between. CDR3 length: 16 amino acids. CDR3: CASSVPQGPGTDTQYF. The CDR3 DNA reads TGTGCCAGCAGCGTGCCCCAGGGGCCTGGCACAGATACGCAGTATTTT.

This clone occurred once. The gene calls are TRBV29-1 and TRBJ2-2; D gene uncertain. The CDR3 spans 12 residues. Germline loops: CDR1 SQVTM, CDR2 ANQGSEA. Between the trimmed V and J ends, which lost 7 bases and 1 base, there was a span of 7 bases. The CDR3 here is CSGTRNTGELFF. The CDR3 DNA is TGCAGCGGGACCAGGAACACCGGGGAGCTGTTTTTT.

J is TRBJ2-1 and V is TRBV6-6; D unclear. The germline CDR1 and CDR2 sequences are MNHNY and SVGAGI (reference sequence). The ends were cut back, 6 bases at V and 4 bases at J, with 7 bases in the middle. The CDR3 sequence is 12 residues long. The CDR3 DNA reads TGTGCCAGCAGCCTTATATACAATGAGCAGTTCTTC. Translated: CASSLIYNEQFF.

The rearrangement uses TRBV29-1 and TRBJ2-1, with D possibly TRBD2 on 6 matching bases. Trimming shortened V by 7 bases and J by 8 bases, and 6 bases separated the two germline ends. In germline, CDR1 is SQVTM, CDR2 ANQGSEA. The CDR3 loop spans 9 amino acids. The CDR3: CSGGDEQFF. The DNA of the CDR3 is TGCAGCGGGGGGGATGAGCAGTTCTTC.